A single TCR beta chain is shown here with its context. The antigen is unknown. The junction departs from germline at one end; a sequencing error may be responsible. 13 Jbeta primers and 60 Vbeta primers were used for the PCR. Assay used: immunoSEQ multiplex PCR; TCRdb lists only in-frame clones, some missing. The table has roughly 120,000 clones, approximately 73% seen once. The data are from a study of cytomegalovirus exposure and HLA in healthy donors. Study-level results: Productive status was seen about 87% or about 30% of the time for most TCR beta V segments in an earlier analysis. In a later analysis, a missense DCLRE1C variant was linked to TCR beta V- and J-gene trimming. Common viral pathogens seemed, in a later analysis, to connect with several of the most significant clusters.

Per germline, CDR1 SEHNR and CDR2 FQNEAQ (reference sequence). The CDR3 loop spans 14 amino acids. The genes are TRBV7-9 and TRBJ1-4; TRBD1 matches 8 bases. Sequencing was carried out using PBMCs. The sequence came from a man aged 55 to 70 in good health and CMV-seropositive. Here the CDR3 DNA reads TGTTCCAGCAGCCTTGGACAGGGTGCTGAAAAACTGTTTTTT. Amino acid sequence: CSSSLGQGAEKLFF.